These 13 T cell receptor beta chains originate from one sample sequenced in a study of vaccination effects on CD4 cells after COVID-19. No antigen is known for these receptors. Here immunoSEQ multiplex PCR was the method, and the copy in TCRdb shows in-frame clones only, minus some. The profile shows 50,000 to 65,000 clones, about 80% of them singletons. Prior to sequencing, the ViraFEST assay stimulated PBMC with viral peptide pools, which expanded the antigen-specific CD4+ T cells. Following a 10-day culture, CD4+ T cells were purified. Subjects were given two BNT162b2 or mRNA-1273 vaccine doses. This sample comprised CD4+ T cells from PBMCs cultured with HCoV-229E spike peptides, obtained after COVID-19 vaccination. The source of these receptors is a human donor who received a COVID-19 vaccine.

The genes are TRBV5-1 and TRBJ2-1, with D perhaps matching TRBD2 (7 bases). This CDR3 region has 16 residues. Germline V gene lookup returns CDR1 SGHRS and CDR2 YFSETQ. Trimming pared 4 bases from V and 7 bases from J, leaving 21 bases between. As DNA, the CDR3 is TGCGCCAGCAGCCGCGGGGGCCAACCCTTTATTAATGAGCAGTTCTTC. This codes for CASSRGGQPFINEQFF.

This clone appeared a few times. The chain employs TRBV7-8 and TRBJ1-5; D is perhaps TRBD1 (5 bases). Trimming cost V 4 bases and J 3 bases, with 13 bases left between them. The CDR3 contains 15 residues. CDR1 SGHVS and CDR2 FQNEAQ come from the germline V gene. CDR3 DNA: TGTGCCAGCAGCTATTATCAGGGCTTCAATCAGCCCCAGCATTTT. It yields the protein CASSYYQGFNQPQHF.

This chain connects TRBV7-2 to TRBJ1-2; D possibly corresponds to TRBD1 (5 bases). Germline CDR1 and CDR2: SGHTA and FQGNSA. Trimming cost V 5 bases and J 0 bases, with 19 bases left between them. The CDR3 totals 17 residues. The CDR3 is CASSRDREGISNYGYTF. CDR3 DNA sequence: TGTGCCAGCAGCCGGGACCGGGAGGGGATTTCTAACTATGGCTACACCTTC.

V and J are TRBV6-5 and TRBJ2-3; D remains ambiguous. V was trimmed by 2 bases and J by 2 bases, leaving 5 bases between them. In germline, CDR1 is MNHEY, CDR2 SVGAGI. This CDR3 is built from 13 residues. CDR3 amino acids: CASSYAVTDTQYF. DNA of the CDR3: TGTGCCAGCAGTTACGCAGTCACAGATACGCAGTATTTT.

This clone was observed a few times. The chain has TRBV6-5 and TRBJ1-5; possible D gene TRBD1, 5 bases. V lost 7 bases and J lost 8, with 18 bases in between. Germline assignment: CDR1 MNHEY and CDR2 SVGAGI. CDR3 length: 14 residues. This CDR3 is CASKEGPTGEPQHF. The CDR3 DNA reads TGTGCCAGCAAGGAGGGGCCGACCGGGGAGCCCCAGCATTTT.

The V and J genes are TRBV5-1 and TRBJ1-1; no firm D call. Between the trimmed V and J ends, which lost 0 bases and 0 bases, there was a span of 15 bases. The germline V gene has CDR1 SGHRS and CDR2 YFSETQ. The CDR3 extends over 17 amino acids. Here the CDR3 DNA reads TGCGCCAGCAGCTTGGGGGCGGGTTTTGGGGTGAACACTGAAGCTTTCTTT. This codes for CASSLGAGFGVNTEAFF.

The J gene is TRBJ1-1, the V gene TRBV19; D not resolved. CDR3 length: 14 residues. Trimming took off 2 bases at V and 5 bases at J, with 12 bases between the two ends. Germline V CDR1 and CDR2: LNHDA, SQIVND (reference sequence). CDR3 nucleotide sequence: TGTGCCAGTAGTATATCGAGGACTCGGACTGAAGCTTTCTTT. Translated, it gives CASSISRTRTEAFF.

A few counts support this clone. The chain couples TRBV5-5 to TRBJ2-6; D not certain. V was cut by 4 bases and J by 5 bases, with 7 bases left in between. Germline CDR1 and CDR2: SGHKS and YYEKEE (reference sequence). This CDR3 spans 13 amino acids. Here the CDR3 reads CASSPDRANVLTF. CDR3 nucleotide sequence: TGTGCCAGCAGCCCTGACAGGGCCAACGTCCTGACTTTC. The full variable domain, in which reference TRBV5-5 and TRBJ2-6 provide the parts outside the CDR3, is DAGVTQSPTHLIKTRGQQVTLRCSPISGHKSVSWYQQVLGQGPQFIFQYYEKEERGRGNFPDRFSARQFPNYSSELNVNALLLGDSALYLCASSPDRANVLTFGAGSRLTVL.

CDR3: CASSASGLAGGRDEQYV. The CDR3 bases are TGTGCCAGCAGTGCCTCGGGACTAGCGGGGGGTAGGGACGAGCAGTACGTC. V is TRBV6-1 and J is TRBJ2-7, with 15 bases that match TRBD2. Germline CDR1 and CDR2: MNHNS and SASEGT. The CDR3 loop spans 17 amino acids. J gave up 5 bases and V 4 bases, and 9 bases lay outside the gene matches.

The chain has TRBV7-9 and TRBJ1-1, with D perhaps matching TRBD1 (6 bases). V was trimmed by 5 bases and J by 7 bases, leaving 20 bases between them. Per germline, CDR1 SEHNR and CDR2 FQNEAQ (reference sequence). The CDR3 length is 15 residues. CDR3 sequence reads: CASSIGGGGQGEAFF. CDR3 DNA: TGTGCCAGCAGCATTGGCGGGGGGGGGCAGGGTGAAGCTTTCTTT.

CDR3 in amino acids: CASSQGGSTQYF. Written as DNA, the CDR3 is TGCGCCAGCAGCCAGGGTGGGAGTACGCAGTATTTT. This chain connects TRBV4-1 to TRBJ2-3, with D perhaps TRBD2 (5 bases). Looked up from germline, CDR1 is MGHRA and CDR2 is YSYEKL. Deletions cut 3 bases from V and 8 bases from J, with 9 bases between. The CDR3 runs to 12 residues.

The rearrangement joins TRBV28 to TRBJ1-2; D gene unclear. Trimming took off 5 bases at V and 3 bases at J, with 7 bases between the two ends. Germline V gene sequence: CDR1 MDHEN, CDR2 SYDVKM. CDR3 size: 12 residues. CDR3 nucleotides: TGTGCCAGCAGTACTACATACTATGGCTACACCTTC. This codes for CASSTTYYGYTF.

The V call is TRBV2, the J call TRBJ2-1; D remains unclear. CDR1 is SNHLY, CDR2 FYNNEI, per germline. The CDR3 totals 13 residues. V was shortened by 5 bases and J by 2 bases, with 7 bases between the two germline ends. The CDR3: CASSTVTYNEQFF. In DNA form, the CDR3 reads TGTGCCAGCAGTACAGTTACCTACAATGAGCAGTTCTTC.